Listed below are T cell receptor beta chains from one sample, sequenced in a study of blood T cell repertoires in COVID-19. Sequencing used immunoSEQ multiplex PCR; TCRdb keeps in-frame clones, though not all of them. Among about 170,000 clones listed, about four fifths were seen once. Sequenced sample: peripheral blood. Receptors were obtained from a woman at least 80 years old with acute or convalescent COVID-19. Both conserved end residues are part of each CDR3. D genes are given only for firm matches. Clone sizes are given selectively: once, few, many, or a class where the clone is expanded.

TRBV27	TRBJ2-7	-	TRBD1	CASSLTWDRSNEQYF	TGTGCCAGCAGTTTAACCTGGGACAGGTCCAACGAGCAGTACTTC
TRBV2	TRBJ2-2	once	-	CASSDRGIQSGELFF	TGTGCCAGCAGTGACAGGGGAATTCAATCCGGGGAGCTGTTTTTT
TRBV10-2	TRBJ2-3	-	TRBD2	CASRSGLAGPDTQYF	TGCGCCAGCAGGTCGGGACTAGCGGGCCCAGATACGCAGTATTTT
TRBV27	TRBJ1-5	-	TRBD1	CASSWDRGGQPQHF	TGTGCCAGCAGTTGGGACAGGGGAGGCCAGCCCCAGCATTTT
TRBV12-3/TRBV12-4	TRBJ2-7	-	TRBD1	CASSLRQGYEQYF	TGTGCCAGCAGTTTAAGACAGGGATACGAGCAGTACTTC
TRBV19	TRBJ1-5	-	-	CASSVVQGNQPQHF	TGTGCCAGTAGCGTAGTCCAGGGAAATCAGCCCCAGCATTTT
TRBV2	TRBJ2-7	-	-	CASISGNSYEQYF	TGTGCCAGCATTTCAGGGAATTCCTACGAGCAGTACTTC
TRBV6-2/TRBV6-3	TRBJ2-7	-	TRBD1	CASSYPAGTATGQYF	TGTGCCAGCAGTTACCCCGCCGGGACAGCCACTGGGCAGTACTTC
TRBV6-5	TRBJ2-1	-	-	CASSFGEVEQFF	TGTGCCAGCAGTTTCGGGGAGGTTGAGCAGTTCTTC
TRBV19	TRBJ1-5	-	-	CASNGDQREPQHF	TGTGCCAGTAATGGCGACCAGAGGGAGCCCCAGCATTTT
TRBV19	TRBJ2-7	-	TRBD1	CASSFPGQGIYEQYF	TGTGCCAGTAGTTTCCCGGGACAGGGGATCTACGAGCAGTACTTC
TRBV28	TRBJ1-4	-	-	CASSSPINEKLFF	TGTGCCAGCAGTTCCCCTATTAATGAAAAACTGTTTTTT
TRBV5-4	TRBJ2-3	once	-	CASSPARSTDTQYF	TGTGCCAGCAGCCCCGCGCGCAGCACAGATACGCAGTATTTT
TRBV5-1	TRBJ2-7	-	-	CASSFGADEQYF	TGCGCCAGCAGCTTTGGGGCTGACGAGCAGTACTTC
TRBV3-1/TRBV3-2	TRBJ1-6	-	-	CASSQTLINSPLHF	TGTGCCAGCAGCCAAACACTAATTAATTCACCCCTCCACTTT
TRBV7-9	TRBJ2-1	-	-	CASSYEAGAPGFF	TGTGCCAGCAGCTATGAGGCGGGGGCCCCCGGGTTCTTC
TRBV6-6	TRBJ1-3	-	-	CASSSGAVGNTIYF	TGTGCCAGCAGTTCAGGGGCTGTTGGAAACACCATATATTTT
TRBV19	TRBJ1-2	-	-	CASSDRNYGYTF	TGTGCCAGTTCGGACAGAAACTATGGCTACACCTTC
TRBV15	TRBJ1-3	once	-	CATSRDLAGKTPIYF	TGTGCCACCAGCAGAGATTTGGCAGGGAAAACTCCCATATATTTT
TRBV5-5	TRBJ2-7	-	TRBD1	CASSLGTGGYEQYF	TGTGCCAGCAGCTTAGGGACAGGGGGATACGAGCAGTACTTC
TRBV2	TRBJ2-5	-	TRBD1	CASSADRGREETQYF	TGTGCCAGCAGTGCGGACAGGGGGCGCGAGGAGACCCAGTACTTC
TRBV9	TRBJ1-5	once	TRBD1	CASNHRGVGQPQHF	TGTGCCAGCAACCACAGGGGCGTTGGTCAGCCCCAGCATTTT
TRBV19	TRBJ1-2	-	-	CASSWTATNYGYTF	TGTGCCAGTAGTTGGACAGCTACTAACTATGGCTACACCTTC
TRBV30	TRBJ2-4	once	-	CAWSAGQGGKNIQYF	TGTGCCTGGAGTGCGGGGCAGGGGGGCAAAAACATTCAGTACTTC
TRBV7-2	TRBJ1-2	-	-	CASSSRTVFYNYGYTF	TGTGCCAGCAGCTCGCGGACAGTTTTCTATAACTATGGCTACACCTTC
TRBV18	TRBJ2-1	-	-	CASSPTDSSYNEQFF	TGTGCCAGCTCACCAACGGACAGCTCCTACAATGAGCAGTTCTTC
TRBV5-6	TRBJ2-5	once	-	CASSSTSGVDF	TGTGCCAGCAGCTCCACCTCAGGTGTCGACTTC
TRBV2	TRBJ2-3	-	TRBD1	CASTGTDTTDTQYF	TGTGCCAGCACGGGGACAGATACCACAGATACGCAGTATTTT
TRBV3-1/TRBV3-2	TRBJ2-3	-	-	CASSLAAGRTDTQYF	TGTGCCAGCAGCCTGGCGGCGGGACGCACAGATACGCAGTATTTT
TRBV10-3	TRBJ2-7	-	TRBD1	CAISERKGQGANEQYF	TGTGCCATCAGTGAGAGGAAGGGACAGGGGGCCAACGAGCAGTACTTC
TRBV19	TRBJ1-3	-	-	CATQLLGGLGNTIYF	TGTGCCACCCAGTTATTGGGGGGACTCGGAAACACCATATATTTT
TRBV3-1/TRBV3-2	TRBJ2-7	-	TRBD2	CASSQDNLAGSHSYEQYF	TGTGCCAGCAGCCAAGATAATTTAGCGGGGTCCCACTCCTACGAGCAGTACTTC
TRBV2	TRBJ1-5	-	-	CASSAQGPPGNQPQHF	TGTGCCAGCAGTGCTCAAGGCCCACCGGGGAATCAGCCCCAGCATTTT
TRBV19	TRBJ1-1	-	-	CASSISGHGTEAFF	TGTGCCAGTAGTATTAGCGGACATGGAACTGAAGCTTTCTTT
TRBV2	TRBJ2-1	-	TRBD2	CASSGNLGTSGRPNEQFF	TGTGCCAGCAGCGGGAATTTGGGGACTAGCGGGAGGCCGAATGAGCAGTTCTTC
TRBV10-3	TRBJ1-2	-	TRBD1	CAIRPGQGADGYTF	TGTGCCATCAGACCGGGACAGGGGGCAGATGGCTACACCTTC
TRBV4-1	TRBJ2-3	-	TRBD1	CASSHSMPGQGGADTQYF	TGCGCCAGCAGCCACTCTATGCCGGGACAGGGAGGGGCAGATACGCAGTATTTT
TRBV4-2	TRBJ2-1	-	-	CASSQDGTRGAGDNEQFF	TGTGCCAGCAGCCAAGATGGGACCCGGGGGGCAGGGGACAATGAGCAGTTCTTC
TRBV28	TRBJ2-7	once	TRBD1	CASSPTGAWDYEQYF	TGTGCCAGCAGTCCGACAGGGGCATGGGACTACGAGCAGTACTTC
TRBV5-4	TRBJ2-5	-	TRBD2	CASSPRLAGVGETQYF	TGTGCCAGCAGCCCGCGACTAGCGGGAGTAGGGGAGACCCAGTACTTC
TRBV7-2	TRBJ1-5	-	-	CASSFGGISNQPQHF	TGTGCCAGCAGCTTCGGAGGAATTAGCAATCAGCCCCAGCATTTT
TRBV5-5	TRBJ1-5	-	-	CASSLQGPVDQPQHF	TGTGCCAGCAGCTTACAGGGACCTGTCGATCAGCCCCAGCATTTT
TRBV7-8	TRBJ2-1	-	-	CASSARAGTQSYNEQFF	TGTGCCAGCAGCGCACGTGCCGGGACACAATCCTACAATGAGCAGTTCTTC
TRBV4-1	TRBJ2-2	-	TRBD2	CASSQDWGGTGELFF	TGCGCCAGCAGCCAAGATTGGGGGGGCACCGGGGAGCTGTTTTTT
TRBV24-1	TRBJ1-1	-	-	CATKQGLNTEAFF	TGTGCCACGAAACAGGGATTGAACACTGAAGCTTTCTTT
TRBV15	TRBJ1-5	once	-	CATSRGDSNQPQHF	TGTGCCACCAGCAGAGGAGATAGCAATCAGCCCCAGCATTTT
TRBV4-3	TRBJ1-4	-	TRBD1	CASSPARDRGAKEKLFF	TGCGCCAGCAGCCCAGCTCGGGACAGGGGCGCTAAAGAAAAACTGTTTTTT
TRBV11-1	TRBJ2-3	-	-	CASSLLGGATDTQYF	TGTGCCAGCAGCCTTTTGGGGGGGGCCACAGATACGCAGTATTTT
TRBV6-5	TRBJ1-2	once	-	CASRAGLPQRGYTF	TGTGCCAGCAGAGCGGGACTCCCGCAGCGTGGCTACACCTTC
TRBV14	TRBJ2-1	-	-	CASSRRRAVGLNEQFF	TGTGCCAGCAGCCGACGGAGGGCGGTTGGCCTGAATGAGCAGTTCTTC
TRBV19	TRBJ2-7	-	-	CASSVRASYEQYF	TGTGCCAGTAGTGTCAGGGCCTCCTACGAGCAGTACTTC
TRBV5-1	TRBJ2-5	-	-	CASSLVSGMGETQYF	TGCGCCAGCAGCTTGGTTTCAGGGATGGGAGAGACCCAGTACTTC
TRBV27	TRBJ1-2	-	-	CASSLGTISGRNNGYTF	TGTGCCAGCAGTCTCGGGACTATCTCCGGAAGGAACAATGGCTACACCTTC
TRBV9	TRBJ1-3	-	-	CASSVEQGGSGNTIYF	TGTGCCAGCAGCGTAGAGCAGGGAGGCTCTGGAAACACCATATATTTT
TRBV19	TRBJ2-1	-	TRBD2	CASSSPEAGVGNEQFF	TGTGCCAGTAGTTCGCCGGAAGCGGGGGTGGGTAATGAGCAGTTCTTC
TRBV25-1	TRBJ2-7	-	-	CASSVGRGYEQYF	TGTGCCAGCAGTGTCGGTCGGGGCTACGAGCAGTACTTC
TRBV9	TRBJ2-1	-	-	CASSVVMGGRSSYNEQFF	TGTGCCAGCAGCGTAGTAATGGGGGGACGGAGCTCCTACAATGAGCAGTTCTTC
TRBV14	TRBJ2-3	-	-	CASSLTNTDTQYF	TGTGCCAGCAGCCTTACTAACACAGATACGCAGTATTTT
TRBV7-2	TRBJ2-7	-	-	CASSPPFPPYEQYF	TGTGCCAGCAGCCCCCCTTTTCCTCCCTACGAGCAGTACTTC